This T cell receptor (beta chain) was profiled in a study of T-cell memory formation after mild COVID-19. Study-wide context: The two donors had largely donor-specific TCR clusters. Overall study results and limits: CD4+ clones that contracted lay mainly in CM and EM; CD8+ ones lay in EMRA.

This clonotype was found a few times. Antigen specificity is unknown. Via MiXCR, TCRdb re-called the 5' RACE reads, giving one row per CDR3 protein. The sample lists more than 110,000 distinct CDR3 sequences, 11% to 15% occurring once. There are 16 residues in the CDR3. Per the germline V gene, CDR1 is SEHNR and CDR2 is FQNEAQ (reference sequence). Trimming at V came to 2 bases and at J to 6 bases, leaving 9 bases not matched to a gene. The rearrangement links TRBV7-9 to TRBJ2-3, with TRBD2 matching over 9 bases. The sample taken for sequencing was PBMCs or a T cell subset sorted from them (not recorded which). The clonotype originates from an adult woman who had mild COVID-19 (a few samples of this study predate the infection). Cell type and time point are not known. In DNA, the CDR3 is TGTGCCAGCAGCTTACTGGGTAGCGGGAGTTCCGATACGCAGTATTTT. Encoded protein: CASSLLGSGSSDTQYF.